A selection of T cell receptor beta chains follows, all from one sample in a study of spatial heterogeneity in lung cancer. TCRdb passed the 5' RACE reads through MiXCR, listing each CDR3 protein once. The sample contains fewer than 15,000 distinct CDR3 sequences, 3.2% of which appear only once. The sample here was lung tumor tissue, taken at surgery. These receptors all stem from a male donor with early-stage non-small cell lung cancer. Each CDR3 is given with its conserved first and last residue. The order of the fields is clone size, V gene, J gene, D gene, CDR3 length, CDR3 DNA, CDR3 protein. The D gene is left open where the match is weak. The listing skips clone size in some rows; elsewhere it reads once, few, many or a size class.

many,TRBV29-1,TRBJ2-7,TRBD1,13,TGCAGCGTGTGGGGTCAGGGGGCCTACGAGCAGTACTTC,CSVWGQGAYEQYF
many,TRBV6-2/TRBV6-3,TRBJ2-1,TRBD2,17,TGTGCCAGCAGTTACAAGCCGGGACTAGTAATTAGCCATGAGCAGTTCTTC,CASSYKPGLVISHEQFF
medium-sized,TRBV3-1,TRBJ2-5,-,15,TGTGCCAGCAGCCAAGCAACTTGGTATGGAGAGACCCAGTACTTC,CASSQATWYGETQYF
medium-sized,TRBV5-1,TRBJ2-1,-,15,TGCGCCAGCAGCTCCCCCGGGACAACATACAATGAGCAGTTCTTC,CASSSPGTTYNEQFF
many,TRBV12-3/TRBV12-4,TRBJ1-1,-,14,TGTGCCAGCAGTCCGACAGGCGGGGGCACTGAAGCTTTCTTT,CASSPTGGGTEAFF
many,TRBV12-3/TRBV12-4,TRBJ2-5,-,12,TGTGCCAGCAGTTTGACGGGACCCGTGGGGTACTTC,CASSLTGPVGYF
medium-sized,TRBV4-1,TRBJ2-1,-,14,TGCGCCAGCAGCCAAGAGGCGTCCTACAATGAGCAGTTCTTC,CASSQEASYNEQFF
many,TRBV4-3,TRBJ1-2,TRBD1,16,TGCGCCAGCAGCCAAGATATGGATCAGGGGGCGGGTGGCTACACCTTC,CASSQDMDQGAGGYTF
many,TRBV5-1,TRBJ2-5,-,15,TGCGCCAGCAGCTTGGATGGGCGGACCTTGTCGACCCAGTACTTC,CASSLDGRTLSTQYF
many,TRBV28,TRBJ1-4,TRBD1,16,TGTGCCAGCAAAGGGGGCTTTTTGGCAACTAATGAAAAACTGTTTTTT,CASKGGFLATNEKLFF
many,TRBV5-6,TRBJ1-6,-,13,TGTGCCAGCAGCTTGGGCCCTTCTTCACCCCTCCACTTT,CASSLGPSSPLHF
-,TRBV7-6,TRBJ1-5,TRBD1,15,TGTGCCAGCAGCCGGGACAGGGGGCGGAATCAGCCCCAGAATTTT,CASSRDRGRNQPQNF
many,TRBV9,TRBJ2-5,TRBD2,16,TGTGCCAGCAGCACCGGACTAGCGATCGGGCAAGAGACCCAGTACTTC,CASSTGLAIGQETQYF
medium-sized,TRBV28,TRBJ2-1,TRBD2,14,TGTGCCAGCAGTTGGACTAGCGGGGGGGTAGTGCAGTTCTTC,CASSWTSGGVVQFF
few,TRBV6-5,TRBJ2-2,-,15,TGTGCCAGCAGTTCCCAGGGCGCGAACACCGGGGAGCTGTTTTTT,CASSSQGANTGELFF
few,TRBV28,TRBJ2-5,TRBD1,15,TGTGCCAGCAGTTTAGTCGGGACAGGGTTGGAGACCCAGTACTTC,CASSLVGTGLETQYF
many,TRBV6-1,TRBJ2-2,TRBD1,14,TGTGCCAGCATCCAGGGACAGGGCACCGGGGAGCTGTTTTTT,CASIQGQGTGELFF
many,TRBV6-2/TRBV6-3,TRBJ2-7,-,12,TGTGCCAGCAGCCGCACCGAATACGAGCAGTACTTC,CASSRTEYEQYF
many,TRBV4-1,TRBJ1-2,-,16,TGCGCCAGCAGCCAAGCCGCTCAGGGAATCTCCTGGGGCTACACCTTC,CASSQAAQGISWGYTF
many,TRBV5-1,TRBJ2-7,TRBD1,15,TGCGCCAGCAGCACTTCGGGACAGGAGACCTACGAGCAGTACTTC,CASSTSGQETYEQYF
many,TRBV27,TRBJ2-3,TRBD2,16,TGTGCCAGCAGTTTTATGGCGGGGGGGCTTTCAGATACGCAGTATTTT,CASSFMAGGLSDTQYF
many,TRBV13,TRBJ1-5,-,16,TGTGCCAGCAGCTTAGGGGGAAAATATAGCAATCAGCCCCAGCATTTT,CASSLGGKYSNQPQHF
many,TRBV6-1,TRBJ2-1,-,16,TGTGCCAGCAGTAAAGACCCGACACTCTCCTACAATGAGCAGTTCTTC,CASSKDPTLSYNEQFF
many,TRBV9,TRBJ2-1,-,15,TGTGCCAGCAGCCTAAGACTTGCCTCCTACAATGAGCAGTTCTTC,CASSLRLASYNEQFF
many,TRBV10-1,TRBJ2-3,-,14,TGCGCCAGCAGTTTTAGCCATAGCACAGATACGCAGTATTTT,CASSFSHSTDTQYF
many,TRBV7-3,TRBJ2-1,-,15,TGTGCCAGCAGCCCAATGGCGGGGTCCTACAATGAGCAGTTCTTC,CASSPMAGSYNEQFF
many,TRBV30,TRBJ1-5,-,11,TGTGCCTGGAGTGTCGGGGACACCCAGCATTTT,CAWSVGDTQHF
many,TRBV28,TRBJ1-5,-,14,TGTGCCAGCAGTTCCTACAGGGATTCAGAGCCCCAGCATTTT,CASSSYRDSEPQHF
-,TRBV9,TRBJ2-2,-,16,TGTGCCAGCAGCGTAAAGGGCACCTCTAGCACCGGGGAGCTGTTTTTT,CASSVKGTSSTGELFF
many,TRBV6-6,TRBJ1-5,-,16,TGTGCCAGCAGTTCCCGTAAGTCGACAATCAATCAGCCCCAGCATTTT,CASSSRKSTINQPQHF
many,TRBV7-9,TRBJ1-6,TRBD1,16,TGTGCCAGCAGCATACTACTCGACAGGGCTCATTCACCCCTCCACTTT,CASSILLDRAHSPLHF
many,TRBV7-2,TRBJ1-6,-,16,TGTGCCAGCAGCTTAGATGCAGCCTTGAGGAATTCACCCCTCCACTTT,CASSLDAALRNSPLHF
medium-sized,TRBV5-5,TRBJ1-5,-,13,TGTGCCAGCAGCTTGACAGGGCATCAGCCCCAGCATTTT,CASSLTGHQPQHF
many,TRBV7-2,TRBJ1-6,TRBD1,16,TGTGCCAGCACTAAGGCCTTGGACAGGGCATGGTCACCCCTCCACTTT,CASTKALDRAWSPLHF
many,TRBV12-3/TRBV12-4,TRBJ2-3,-,15,TGTGCCAGCAGTTTAGACCTTATCAGCACAGATACGCAGTATTTT,CASSLDLISTDTQYF
many,TRBV24-1,TRBJ1-1,-,12,TGTGCCACCAGTGACCCCCTGGGGGAAGCTTTCTTT,CATSDPLGEAFF
many,TRBV9,TRBJ1-3,TRBD1,19,TGTGCCAGCAGCTATTATTCCGGGGGACAGGGTATTATCGGAAACACCATATATTTT,CASSYYSGGQGIIGNTIYF
many,TRBV10-3,TRBJ2-1,TRBD2,13,TGTGCCATCGGAACTAGCGGAAACAATGAGCAGTTCTTC,CAIGTSGNNEQFF
medium-sized,TRBV28,TRBJ2-3,TRBD2,22,TGTGCCAGCAGTTCCCCTTATTATACCCCCTCGACTAGCGGGGGGTCCACAGATACGCAGTATTTT,CASSSPYYTPSTSGGSTDTQYF
many,TRBV28,TRBJ2-5,-,15,TGTGCCAGCAGTTTAATGTGGGCAAGACAGGAGACCCAGTACTTC,CASSLMWARQETQYF
many,TRBV10-3,TRBJ1-4,-,12,TGTGCCATCAAGTCTACTAATGAAAAACTGTTTTTT,CAIKSTNEKLFF
many,TRBV20-1,TRBJ2-5,-,12,TGCAGTGCTAGAGTCTTGGCGGAGACCCAGTACTTC,CSARVLAETQYF
many,TRBV5-1,TRBJ2-5,-,15,TGCGCCAGCAGCTTAAACCCTAGCACACAAGAGACCCAGTACTTC,CASSLNPSTQETQYF
many,TRBV12-3/TRBV12-4,TRBJ2-5,TRBD2,15,TGTGCCAGCAGTCCCATCGGGGGGGGCCAGGAGACCCAGTACTTC,CASSPIGGGQETQYF